This T cell receptor beta chain was found in a study of Tregs in tolerant kidney transplant recipients. Study observations and caveats: Nucleotide sequences could not be compared across some patients' samples due to primer changes. Tolerant patients' donor-specific Tregs expanded beyond overall Tregs, suggesting antigen-driven growth.

Assay used: immunoSEQ multiplex PCR; TCRdb lists only in-frame clones, some missing. The sample includes 55,000 to 70,000 clones, 70% to 90% of them seen just once. This clone was seen a few times. Its cognate antigen is unknown. CD4+CD25+CD127- Tregs, CD4+CD25- non-Tregs, CD4 and CD8 cells were sorted. Before regulatory T cell sorting, thawed PBMCs rested overnight at 37°C in 200 IU/ml IL-2. This CDR3 has 13 amino acids. V was clipped by 6 bases and J by 0 bases; unmatched bases: 1. The germline V gene has CDR1 MRHNA and CDR2 SNTAGT. The rearrangement links TRBV6-4 to TRBJ1-2; 7 bases map to TRBD1. Sequencing used Tregs from blood, obtained before the transplant. The receptor comes from a human donor who received a combined kidney and bone marrow transplant. CDR3 sequence (DNA): TGTGCCAGCAGAGGGACAGCTAACTATGGCTACACCTTC. Its translation is CASRGTANYGYTF.